This T cell receptor (beta chain) was retrieved from a study of CD8+ T cells in alopecia areata. For this clone: Antigen unknown.

Germline V lookup: CDR1 SGHTA, CDR2 FQGNSA. The V and J ends lost 2 bases and 8 bases respectively, with 6 bases between them. CDR3 length: 12 amino acids. Extracted RNA was reverse transcribed, and the resulting cDNA served as sequencing template. Using immunoSEQ multiplex PCR, the repertoire was profiled, and TCRdb retains in-frame clones only, with some absent. The top ten hold 3% to 3.5% of the sample, which has around 120,000 clones, roughly two fifths seen once. Points from the study as a whole: Lesional scalp exceeded normal scalp in clonality, especially in alopecia totalis/universalis.

V usage is TRBV7-2 and J usage is TRBJ2-2; D remains unclear. Material for sequencing was CD4+ T cells sorted from blood. The clonotype originates from a human donor with alopecia areata. Written as DNA, the CDR3 is TGTGCCAGCAGCTTAATAGGGGGGGAGCTGTTTTTT. Translated: CASSLIGGELFF.